This T cell receptor beta chain comes out of a study of chemoradiotherapy in HPV16-positive cancers. Study background: Functional T-cell assays on two HPV16-positive patients' cells defined candidate HPV-specific clones and common TCR motifs.

The protocol was immunoSEQ multiplex PCR, while the TCRdb copy is restricted to in-frame clones and leaves out a portion. Of approximately 12,000 clones listed, roughly 70% are singletons. CDR3 length equals 14 residues. Trimming removed 5 bases from V and 8 bases from J, with 16 bases in between. The germline CDR1 and CDR2 sequences are MNHEY and SMNVEV (reference sequence). This clone came up a few times. Sample collection was performed from a patient who underwent chemoradiotherapy. The chain carries TRBV27 and TRBJ2-4; D may be TRBD1 or TRBD2 (6 bases each). The TCR sequence derives from a human donor with HPV-associated anogenital cancer. In DNA form, the CDR3 reads TGTGCCAGCAGTGGCCGACAGGAGGGGGACATTCAGTACTTC. Encoded protein: CASSGRQEGDIQYF.